What follows are 2 T cell receptor beta chains derived from one specimen sequenced in a study of post-analysis software for immune sequencing data. Study-wide results and caveats: A few TRBV segments (TRBV5-6, TRBV5-1 and TRBV20-1 among them) occurred more frequently in patients than in controls.

The TCR beta cDNA libraries contained unique molecular identifiers. One entry per CDR3 protein, called by TCRdb with MiXCR from the PCR reads. There are roughly 870,000 distinct CDR3 sequences in the sample; around 50% occur only once, and approximately 4.5% lies in the top ten. The antigens these receptors bind are not known. Sequencing was performed on blood. The receptors derive from a girl aged 10 to 17 with multiple sclerosis.

CDR3 amino acids: CASSLEQSTGGYTF. As DNA, the CDR3 is TGTGCCAGCAGCTTAGAACAGTCGACGGGGGGCTACACCTTC. The chain joins TRBV7-9 to TRBJ1-2; D gene unclear. V dropped 1 base and J dropped 8 bases, with 14 bases sitting between them. This CDR3 region has 14 residues. Per the germline V gene, CDR1 is SEHNR and CDR2 is FQNEAQ (reference sequence).

This clonotype has just a few counts. The CDR3 sequence: CASSLSLDRFYSGANVLTF. The CDR3 DNA reads TGTGCCAGCAGTTTAAGCCTCGACAGGTTTTACTCTGGGGCCAACGTCCTGACTTTC. The V call is TRBV12-3 or TRBV12-4, the J call TRBJ2-6, with D possibly TRBD1 on 6 matching bases. V was clipped by 2 bases and J by 0 bases, with 17 bases between them. CDR3 length: 19 residues.